The 8 T cell receptor beta chains listed next were all sequenced from one sample in a study of response to subunit inactivated influenza vaccine. Using its own MiXCR run on the RT-PCR reads, TCRdb lists one record per CDR3 protein. The table has 860,000 or so distinct CDR3 sequences, over 20% seen once. Sequencing was performed on PBMCs from blood, taken 4 to 6 days after vaccination. All receptors come from a man aged 45-65 years who received an inactivated influenza vaccine.

This clonotype was seen ten or more times. The chain is built from TRBV7-6 and TRBJ1-3; 10 bases map to TRBD1. V was clipped by 0 bases and J by 7 bases; unmatched bases: 6. Germline V gene data show CDR1 as SGHVS and CDR2 as FNYEAQ. The CDR3 is 16 amino acids. CDR3 nucleotide sequence: TGTGCCAGCAGCTTAGCGCCCAGACAGGGGGCGAACACCATATATTTT. It specifies CASSLAPRQGANTIYF.

This clonotype was seen a handful of times. V and J are TRBV6-2 or TRBV6-3 and TRBJ2-1; D is ambiguous. V shed 6 bases and J shed 5 bases, with 5 bases lying between them. The CDR3 spans 11 residues. From germline, CDR1 is MNHEY and CDR2 SVGEGT. The CDR3 DNA reads TGTGCCAGCAGGGACGACAATGAGCAGTTCTTC. It specifies CASRDDNEQFF.

In this sample, this clonotype turned up a few times. V and J are TRBV10-3 and TRBJ2-1; D assignment may be TRBD1 or TRBD2 (6 bases each). The V and J ends lost 10 bases and 1 base respectively, with 14 bases between them. The CDR3 has 14 amino acids. CDR1 and CDR2 (germline): ENHRY, SYGVKD. The CDR3 sequence is CASGAGESYNEQFF. CDR3 bases: TGTGCCAGCGGGGCAGGGGAATCCTACAATGAGCAGTTCTTC.

The CDR3, as DNA: TGTGCCAGCAGCTTAGCGATTGGGCAGCTTCTCCTGGGAGGCTACACCTTC. Residues: CASSLAIGQLLLGGYTF. The rearrangement uses TRBV7-9 and TRBJ1-2; D uncertain. The CDR3 extends over 17 amino acids. The germline gives CDR1 SEHNR, CDR2 FQNEAQ (reference sequence). The ends were cut back, 0 bases at V and 8 bases at J, with 22 bases in the middle.

This clonotype occurred many times. The chain is built from TRBV4-2 and TRBJ2-7; TRBD2 matches at 8 bases. The CDR3 consists of 18 residues. In germline, CDR1 is LGHNA, CDR2 YNFKEQ. Trimming cost V 0 bases and J 7 bases; bases outside gene matches: 17. DNA of the CDR3: TGTGCCAGCAGCCAAGAGGCCAGTTCATCCGGGAGGGCAGGAGAGCAGTACTTC. Translation: CASSQEASSSGRAGEQYF.

This rearrangement joins TRBV12-3 or TRBV12-4 to TRBJ2-7, with a tentative D call TRBD2 (6 bases). Trimming took off 1 base at V and 2 bases at J, with 12 bases between the two ends. The CDR3 length is 15 residues. In DNA form, the CDR3 reads TGTGCCAGCAGTTTAGGTGTAGGACTAACCTACGAGCAGTACTTC. The encoded protein is CASSLGVGLTYEQYF.

This clonotype was observed a handful of times. CDR3 residues: CASSPRLGRRDNEQFF. In DNA form, the CDR3 reads TGTGCCAGCAGCCCGCGACTGGGACGAAGGGACAATGAGCAGTTCTTC. The chain employs TRBV9 and TRBJ2-1, with D perhaps assigned TRBD1 or TRBD2 (5 bases each). This CDR3 has 16 amino acids. With 4 bases removed from V and 5 bases from J, the gap between germline ends came to 19 bases. Germline values: CDR1 SGDLS, CDR2 YYNGEE.

This clonotype was detected only a few times. The chain joins TRBV7-9 to TRBJ1-1; D gene unclear. Germline values: CDR1 SEHNR, CDR2 FQNEAQ (reference sequence). This CDR3 is 11 amino acids long. V shed 5 bases and J shed 5 bases, with 6 bases lying between them. CDR3 sequence: CASSKTTEAFF. The CDR3 DNA reads TGTGCCAGCAGCAAGACTACTGAAGCTTTCTTT.